Described below is a single TCR beta chain sequence and its context. Its antigen is still unknown. These data come from a study of T-cell reconstitution after alpha-beta-depleted transplantation in children. Whole-study findings and limits: Reportedly, only several hundred clones from non-depleted graft cells drove alpha-beta T-cell counts at about two months. Some patients owed their high day-60 TCRbeta diversity to surviving recipient T cells and thymic progenitors. Newly made T cells mostly supplied T-cell counts and diversity one year after transplant.

Unique molecular identifiers were built into the TCRbeta library. TCRdb reprocessed the PCR reads with MiXCR, giving one entry per CDR3 protein. The table records 450,000 to 550,000 distinct CDR3 sequences, about an eighth of them present only once. Sample: PBMCs, mostly from graft donor cells, taken 180 days after TCRalphabeta/CD19-depleted stem cell transplant. The clonotype was recovered from a female patient aged 2-10 years who had a stem cell transplant for aplastic anemia, so the T cells may come from the graft donor.

The CDR3 spells CSAYLLDTQYF. The CDR3 bases are TGCAGTGCTTACTTACTGGATACGCAGTATTTT. The chain uses TRBV20-1 and TRBJ2-3; D unresolved. The CDR3 loop spans 11 amino acids. The germline gives CDR1 DFQATT, CDR2 SNEGSKA (reference sequence). Trimming shortened V by 5 bases and J by 6 bases, and 9 bases separated the two germline ends.